This T cell receptor beta chain stems from a study of blood T cell repertoires in COVID-19. Study summary: PBMCs, B-cell-depleted T cells, or T cells were the source of the cDNA or gDNA that made up the material.

Per the original methods: Estimates of nucleated cell counts were drawn from the amplification of reference gene primers. The table came from immunoSEQ multiplex PCR; TCRdb's copy has only in-frame clones and leaves some out. V, J and clone size are those of that table, while D and trimming were read from the DNA. Of around 140,000 clones listed, 70% to 90% were seen once; the top ten hold roughly 2.6%. The CDR3 is 14 residues long. Germline CDR1 reads SGHTA; CDR2 reads FQGNSA. V dropped 5 bases and J dropped 4 bases, with 12 bases sitting between them. The chain is built from TRBV7-2 and TRBJ2-1; D might be TRBD2 (6 bases). The specimen sequenced was peripheral blood. The source of this sequence is a human donor with acute or convalescent COVID-19. The donor label of this sample is uncertain. CDR3 bases: TGTGCCAGCAGCCAGGTCGCGGGGTACAATGAGCAGTTCTTC. Protein product: CASSQVAGYNEQFF.